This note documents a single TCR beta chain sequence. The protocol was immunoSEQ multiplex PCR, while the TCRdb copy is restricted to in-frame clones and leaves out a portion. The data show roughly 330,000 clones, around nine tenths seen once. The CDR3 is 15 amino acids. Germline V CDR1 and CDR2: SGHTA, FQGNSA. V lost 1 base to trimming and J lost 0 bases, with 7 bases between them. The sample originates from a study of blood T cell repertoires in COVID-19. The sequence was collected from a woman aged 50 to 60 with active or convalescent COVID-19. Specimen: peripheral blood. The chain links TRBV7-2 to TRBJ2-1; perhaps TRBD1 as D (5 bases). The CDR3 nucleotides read TGTGCCAGCAGCTTAGGACAGCCCTCCTACAATGAGCAGTTCTTC. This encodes CASSLGQPSYNEQFF.